The clone carrying this T cell receptor beta chain was seen more than once but under ten times. Its antigen is unknown. Sequencing of cultured CD4+ T cell DNA used the Oncomine TCR Beta short-read assay. From the PCR reads, TCRdb called clonotypes with MiXCR, one entry per CDR3 protein. The sample shows 20,000 to 25,000 distinct CDR3 sequences, around 42% of them seen only once. These data belong to a study of vaccination and CD4 T cells after COVID-19. Study as a whole: Nasal swab PCR had shown SARS-CoV-2 positivity in the convalescent patients (about 10 mild cases, one severe case).

Between the trimmed V and J ends, which lost 5 bases and 5 bases, there was a span of 15 bases. From germline, CDR1 is SEHNR and CDR2 FQNEAQ (reference sequence). The CDR3 consists of 14 residues. The time point here: late sampling 161 to 241 days after vaccination in three convalescent patients. Treatment indicated: roughly ten-day PBMC culture with coronavirus spike peptide pools or control peptides (ViraFEST assay). ViraFEST sequenced TCRs after peptide-pool expansion of antigen-specific T cells. Cell culture was performed with roughly 1.8 million PBMCs per well in the presence of around 9.4 IU/ml IL-2 and roughly 10 ug/ml peptide pools.

This TCR was sampled from a human donor who had recovered from COVID-19. This sequence joins TRBV7-9 and TRBJ2-5; a possible D gene is TRBD1 (6 bases). The source was CD4+ T cells from blood, cultured in vitro, collected about 7 months after SARS-CoV-2 vaccination. The CDR3 DNA reads TGTGCCAGCAGCCCCCGTTACAGGGCGGAGACCCAGTACTTC. This sequence encodes CASSPRYRAETQYF.